The 7 T cell receptor beta chains in this list originate from one sample, sequenced in a study of blood T cell repertoires in COVID-19 (dated by TCRdb to the early 2020s). The library was obtained by the immunoSEQ multiplex PCR assay. In its TCRdb copy, this immuneACCESS table keeps in-frame sequences only and misses some clones. Where compared with another copy, unresolved V genes explain less than half of these, and the others have no known cause. The table for this sample lists around 100,000 clones; about 89% of them were counted only once. The ten largest make up over 5% of the sample. Sequencing was carried out using peripheral blood. The source of these receptors is a man between 60 and 75 years old with COVID-19, enrolled during active disease.

The V and J genes are TRBV5-8 and TRBJ2-7; TRBD1 matches at 8 bases. This CDR3 is built from 13 residues. Trimming took 6 bases from V and 4 from J; bases not matched to a gene: 6. Germline CDR1 is SGHTS and CDR2 is YDEGEE. Written as DNA, the CDR3 is TGTGCCAGCACCACGGACAGGGCGTACGAGCAGTACTTC. This gives the protein CASTTDRAYEQYF.

The chain couples TRBV10-3 to TRBJ2-3; 9 bases fit TRBD2. CDR3 length equals 15 residues. Trimming took 0 bases from V and 7 from J; bases not matched to a gene: 5. Per the germline V gene, CDR1 is ENHRY and CDR2 is SYGVKD. The CDR3 is CAISESAGGPYTQYF. The DNA of the CDR3 is TGTGCCATCAGTGAGTCCGCGGGAGGGCCATATACGCAGTATTTT.

The V call is TRBV5-1, the J call TRBJ1-4; D uncertain. V was cut by 3 bases and J by 0 bases, with 9 bases left in between. The CDR3 spans 15 residues. CDR1 SGHRS and CDR2 YFSETQ come from the germline V gene. The CDR3 loop is CASSSSGATNEKLFF. The DNA for the CDR3 is TGCGCCAGCAGCTCATCAGGTGCAACTAATGAAAAACTGTTTTTT.

This clone has only one observation. The rearrangement joins TRBV30 to TRBJ2-7; D not certain. V shed 4 bases and J shed 1 base, with 5 bases lying between them. The CDR3 is 11 amino acids. The germline gives CDR1 GTSNPN, CDR2 SVGIG (reference sequence). The CDR3 DNA is TGTGCCTGGACTATATCCTACGAGCAGTACTTC. This translates into CAWTISYEQYF.

This chain links TRBV11-2 with TRBJ2-7, with a tentative D call TRBD1 (6 bases). Germline-derived CDR1 and CDR2 are SGHAT and FQNNGV. Trimming pared 5 bases from V and 5 bases from J, leaving 19 bases between. This CDR3 is 15 amino acids long. The chain's CDR3 is CASSPILQGNHEQYF. The CDR3 nucleotides read TGTGCCAGCAGCCCGATTCTCCAGGGGAATCACGAGCAGTACTTC. Complete variable domain (other parts from reference TRBV11-2 and TRBJ2-7): EAGVAQSPRYKIIEKRQSVAFWCNPISGHATLYWYQQILGQGPKLLIQFQNNGVVDDSQLPKDRFSAERLKGVDSTLKIQPAKLEDSAVYLCASSPILQGNHEQYFGPGTRLTVT.

V usage is TRBV6-2 or TRBV6-3 and J usage is TRBJ1-1; D is possibly TRBD1 (5 bases). In germline, CDR1 is MNHEY, CDR2 SVGEGT. The CDR3 runs 14 residues. V lost 4 bases and J 0 bases, leaving 9 bases between the germline ends. Here the CDR3 DNA reads TGTGCCAGCAGTTCGACAGACATGAACACTGAAGCTTTCTTT. This encodes CASSSTDMNTEAFF.

The chain combines TRBV16 with TRBJ1-3, with 10 bases fitting TRBD1. Trimming took 4 bases from V and 2 from J; bases not matched to a gene: 8. The CDR3 extends over 17 amino acids. CDR1 KGHSY and CDR2 FQNENV come from the germline V gene. The CDR3 nucleotides are TGTGCCAGCAGCCCCATTTCCGGGACAGGGGCTGGAAACACCATATATTTT. Translated: CASSPISGTGAGNTIYF.